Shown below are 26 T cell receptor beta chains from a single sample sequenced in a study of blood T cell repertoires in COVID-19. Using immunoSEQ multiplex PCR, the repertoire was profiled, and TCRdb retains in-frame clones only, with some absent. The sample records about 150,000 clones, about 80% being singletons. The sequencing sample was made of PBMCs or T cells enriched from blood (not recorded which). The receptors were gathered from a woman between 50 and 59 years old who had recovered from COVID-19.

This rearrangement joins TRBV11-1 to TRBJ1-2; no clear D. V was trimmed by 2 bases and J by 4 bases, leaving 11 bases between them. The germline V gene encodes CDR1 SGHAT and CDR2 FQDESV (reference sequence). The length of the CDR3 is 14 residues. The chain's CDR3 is CASSLPSEAYGYTF. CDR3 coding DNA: TGTGCCAGCAGCTTACCCAGCGAGGCCTATGGCTACACCTTC.

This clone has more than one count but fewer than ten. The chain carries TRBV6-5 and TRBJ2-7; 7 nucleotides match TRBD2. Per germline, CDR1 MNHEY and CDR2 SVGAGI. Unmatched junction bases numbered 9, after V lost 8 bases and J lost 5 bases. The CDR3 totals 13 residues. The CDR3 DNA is TGTGCCAGCTCCCGCGGACTAGTTAACGAGCAGTACGTC. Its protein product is CASSRGLVNEQYV.

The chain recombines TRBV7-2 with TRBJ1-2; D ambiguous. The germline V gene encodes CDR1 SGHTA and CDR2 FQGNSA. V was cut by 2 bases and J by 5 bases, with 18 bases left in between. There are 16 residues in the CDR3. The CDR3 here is CASSLSDWRSEYGYTF. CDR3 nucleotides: TGTGCCAGCAGCTTAAGTGACTGGCGGAGCGAATATGGCTACACCTTC.

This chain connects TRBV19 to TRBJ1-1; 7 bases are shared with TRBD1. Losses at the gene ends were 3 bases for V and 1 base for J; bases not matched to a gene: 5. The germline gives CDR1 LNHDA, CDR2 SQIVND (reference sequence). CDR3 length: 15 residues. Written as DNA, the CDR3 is TGTGCCAGTAGTATGAGGGGGCGAAGGAACACTGAAGCTTTCTTT. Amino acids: CASSMRGRRNTEAFF.

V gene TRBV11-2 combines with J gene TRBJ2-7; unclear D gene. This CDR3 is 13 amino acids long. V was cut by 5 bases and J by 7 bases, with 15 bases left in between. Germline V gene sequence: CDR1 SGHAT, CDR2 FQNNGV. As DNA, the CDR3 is TGTGCCAGCAGCCAAGGAGTTGGGTGGGAGCAGTACTTC. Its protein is CASSQGVGWEQYF.

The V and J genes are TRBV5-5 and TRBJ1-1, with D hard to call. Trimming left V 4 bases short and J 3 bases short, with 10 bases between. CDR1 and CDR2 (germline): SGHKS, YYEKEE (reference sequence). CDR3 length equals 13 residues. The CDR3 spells CASSTAGYTEAFF. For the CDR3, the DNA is TGTGCCAGCAGCACGGCAGGATACACTGAAGCTTTCTTT. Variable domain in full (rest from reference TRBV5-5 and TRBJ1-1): DAGVTQSPTHLIKTRGQQVTLRCSPISGHKSVSWYQQVLGQGPQFIFQYYEKEERGRGNFPDRFSARQFPNYSSELNVNALLLGDSALYLCASSTAGYTEAFFGQGTRLTVV.

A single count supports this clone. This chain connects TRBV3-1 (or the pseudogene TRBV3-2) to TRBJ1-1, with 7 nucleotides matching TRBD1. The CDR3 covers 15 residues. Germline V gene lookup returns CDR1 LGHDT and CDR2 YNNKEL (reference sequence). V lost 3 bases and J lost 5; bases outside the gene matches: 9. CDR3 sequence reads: CASSHRPTGETEAFF. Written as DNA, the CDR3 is TGTGCCAGCAGCCACCGACCAACAGGGGAGACTGAAGCTTTCTTT.

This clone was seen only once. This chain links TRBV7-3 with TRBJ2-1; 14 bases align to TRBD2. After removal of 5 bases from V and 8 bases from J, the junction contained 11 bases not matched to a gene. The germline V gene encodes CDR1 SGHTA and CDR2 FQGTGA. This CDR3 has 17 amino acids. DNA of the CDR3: TGTGCCAGCAGCCCCAGACTAGCGGGGGGGCGTTTGGATGAGCAGTTCTTC. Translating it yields CASSPRLAGGRLDEQFF.

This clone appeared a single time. The CDR3 DNA is TGTGCCAGCAGTGGCTTTGGTCAGCCCCAGCATTTT. It specifies CASSGFGQPQHF. This rearrangement joins TRBV27 to TRBJ1-5, with D uncertain. The V and J ends lost 5 bases and 6 bases respectively, with 8 bases between them. This CDR3 has 12 residues. The germline V gene encodes CDR1 MNHEY and CDR2 SMNVEV (reference sequence).

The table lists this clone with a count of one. The CDR3 is CASSLPGDKNIQYF. Written as DNA, the CDR3 is TGTGCCAGCAGCTTGCCAGGGGATAAAAACATTCAGTACTTC. The chain employs TRBV5-4 and TRBJ2-4, with D possibly TRBD1 on 6 matching bases. This CDR3 has 14 amino acids. The germline gives CDR1 SGHNT, CDR2 YYREEE (reference sequence). V lost 1 base to trimming and J lost 4 bases, with 9 bases between them.

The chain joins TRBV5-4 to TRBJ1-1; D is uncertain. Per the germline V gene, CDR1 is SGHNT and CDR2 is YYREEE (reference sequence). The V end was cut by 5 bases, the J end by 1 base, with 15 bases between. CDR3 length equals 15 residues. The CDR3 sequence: CASRPEDNTNTEAFF. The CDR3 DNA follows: TGTGCCAGCAGACCTGAAGACAATACGAACACTGAAGCTTTCTTT.

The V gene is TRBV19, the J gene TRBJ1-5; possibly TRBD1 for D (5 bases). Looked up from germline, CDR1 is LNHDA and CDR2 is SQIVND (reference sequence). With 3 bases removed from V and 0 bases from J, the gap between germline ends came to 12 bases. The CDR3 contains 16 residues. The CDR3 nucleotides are TGTGCCAGTAGTATCGGGGGAAAGAATAGCAATCAGCCCCAGCATTTT. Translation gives CASSIGGKNSNQPQHF.

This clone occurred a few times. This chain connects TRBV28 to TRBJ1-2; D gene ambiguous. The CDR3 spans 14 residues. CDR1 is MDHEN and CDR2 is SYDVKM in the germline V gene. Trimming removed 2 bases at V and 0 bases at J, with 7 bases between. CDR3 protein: CASSLGGPNYGYTF. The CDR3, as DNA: TGTGCCAGCAGTTTAGGAGGGCCTAACTATGGCTACACCTTC.

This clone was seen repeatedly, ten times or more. The CDR3 reads CASRPGLDRAYEQYF. CDR3 DNA: TGCGCCAGCAGGCCGGGCCTGGACAGAGCCTACGAGCAGTACTTC. The chain combines TRBV5-1 with TRBJ2-7; D might be TRBD1 (6 bases). Trimming took 5 bases from V and 2 from J, leaving 17 bases between them. The CDR3 totals 15 residues. Germline assignment: CDR1 SGHRS and CDR2 YFSETQ. The full variable domain, rest sourced from reference TRBV5-1 and TRBJ2-7, is KAGVTQTPRYLIKTRGQQVTLSCSPISGHRSVSWYQQTPGQGLQFLFEYFSETQRNKGNFPGRFSGRQFSNSRSEMNVSTLELGDSALYLCASRPGLDRAYEQYFGPGTRLTVT.

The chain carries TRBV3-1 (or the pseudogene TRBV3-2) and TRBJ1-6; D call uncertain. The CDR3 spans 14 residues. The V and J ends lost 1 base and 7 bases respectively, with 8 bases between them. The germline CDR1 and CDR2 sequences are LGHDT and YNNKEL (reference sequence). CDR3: CASSQARRNSPLHF. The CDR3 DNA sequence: TGTGCCAGCAGCCAAGCCCGGCGGAATTCACCCCTCCACTTT.

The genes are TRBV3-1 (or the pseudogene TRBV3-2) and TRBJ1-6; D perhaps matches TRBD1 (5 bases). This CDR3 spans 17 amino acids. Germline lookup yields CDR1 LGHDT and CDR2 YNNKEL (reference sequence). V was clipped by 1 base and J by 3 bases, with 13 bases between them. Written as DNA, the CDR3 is TGTGCCAGCAGCCAAGGGCTCCAGGGTCACTATAATTCACCCCTCCACTTT. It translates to CASSQGLQGHYNSPLHF.

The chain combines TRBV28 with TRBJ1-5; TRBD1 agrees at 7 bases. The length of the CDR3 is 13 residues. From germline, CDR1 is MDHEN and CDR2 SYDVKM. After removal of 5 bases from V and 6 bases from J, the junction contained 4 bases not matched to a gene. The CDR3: CASSNRGGQPQHF. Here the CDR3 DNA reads TGTGCCAGCAGTAACAGGGGAGGTCAGCCCCAGCATTTT.

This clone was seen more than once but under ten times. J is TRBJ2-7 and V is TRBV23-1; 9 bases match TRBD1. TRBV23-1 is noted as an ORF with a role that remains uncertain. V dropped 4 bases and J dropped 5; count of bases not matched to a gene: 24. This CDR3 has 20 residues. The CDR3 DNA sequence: TGCGCCAGCAGTCCCATAAAGCCCCCGGGACAGGGAGGCAGTAGGGACGAGCAGTACGTC. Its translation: CASSPIKPPGQGGSRDEQYV.

The CDR3 nucleotides are TGTGCCAGCAGCTTGCTAGCGGGGGTGGCTCATACGCAGTATTTT. Protein: CASSLLAGVAHTQYF. This chain links TRBV7-2 with TRBJ2-3; TRBD2 aligns across 10 bases. V lost 3 bases, J lost 7 bases, and 7 bases stayed unmatched. CDR3 size: 15 residues. Germline V gene data show CDR1 as SGHTA and CDR2 as FQGNSA.

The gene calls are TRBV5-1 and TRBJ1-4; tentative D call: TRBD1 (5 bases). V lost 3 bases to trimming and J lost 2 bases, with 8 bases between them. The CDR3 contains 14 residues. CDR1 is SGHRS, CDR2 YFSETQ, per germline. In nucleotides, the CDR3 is TGCGCCAGCAGCTCTGACAGTACTAATGAAAAACTGTTTTTT. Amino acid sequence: CASSSDSTNEKLFF.

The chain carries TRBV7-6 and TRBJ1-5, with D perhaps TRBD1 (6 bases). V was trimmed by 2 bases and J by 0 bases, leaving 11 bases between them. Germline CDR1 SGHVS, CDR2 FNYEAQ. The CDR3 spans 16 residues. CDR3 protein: CASSLRGGNSNQPQHF. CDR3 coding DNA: TGTGCCAGCAGCTTAAGGGGGGGGAATAGCAATCAGCCCCAGCATTTT.

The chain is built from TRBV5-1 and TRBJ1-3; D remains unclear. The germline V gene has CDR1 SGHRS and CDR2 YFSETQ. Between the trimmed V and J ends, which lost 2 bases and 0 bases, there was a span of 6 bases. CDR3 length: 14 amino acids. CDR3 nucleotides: TGCGCCAGCAGCTTACAGACCTCTGGAAACACCATATATTTT. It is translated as CASSLQTSGNTIYF.

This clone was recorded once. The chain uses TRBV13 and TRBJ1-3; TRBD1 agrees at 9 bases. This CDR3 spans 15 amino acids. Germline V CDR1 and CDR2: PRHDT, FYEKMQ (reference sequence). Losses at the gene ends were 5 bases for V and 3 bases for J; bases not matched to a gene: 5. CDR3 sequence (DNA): TGTGCCAGCAGCCCAGGACAGGGGCATGGAAACACCATATATTTT. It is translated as CASSPGQGHGNTIYF.

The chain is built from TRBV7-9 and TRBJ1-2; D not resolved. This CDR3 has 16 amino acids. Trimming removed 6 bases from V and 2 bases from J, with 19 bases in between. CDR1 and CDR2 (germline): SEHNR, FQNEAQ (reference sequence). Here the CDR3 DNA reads TGTGCCAGCAGTGGGCTCGAGGCCCGGAGGAACTATGGCTACACCTTC. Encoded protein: CASSGLEARRNYGYTF.

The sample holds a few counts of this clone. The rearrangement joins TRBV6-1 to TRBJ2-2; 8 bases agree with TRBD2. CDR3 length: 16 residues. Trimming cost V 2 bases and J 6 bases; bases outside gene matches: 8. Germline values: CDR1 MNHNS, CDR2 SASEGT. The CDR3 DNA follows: TGTGCCAGCAGTGAATTTCGGGGGGGCGTTGCCGGGGAGCTGTTTTTT. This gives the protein CASSEFRGGVAGELFF.

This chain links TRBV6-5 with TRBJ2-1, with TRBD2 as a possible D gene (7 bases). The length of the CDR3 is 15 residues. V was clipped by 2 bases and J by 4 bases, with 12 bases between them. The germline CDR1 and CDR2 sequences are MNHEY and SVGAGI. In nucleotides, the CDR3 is TGTGCCAGCAGTTACCGGGGGGCCGGGTACAATGAGCAGTTCTTC. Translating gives CASSYRGAGYNEQFF.